The 2 T cell receptor beta chains given below trace back to one sample, sequenced in a study of T cells after yellow fever vaccination. Each CDR3 protein is one row after TCRdb ran MiXCR on the 5' RACE reads. The repertoire includes a few hundred thousand distinct CDR3 sequences, under 20% of them detected once, and 15% to 20% sits in the top ten. This material consisted of PBMCs, taken before the yellow fever booster vaccination. These receptors all come from a man aged 18 to 30 who received the YFV17D yellow fever vaccine.

The gene calls are TRBV5-1 and TRBJ2-7, with D unresolved. Germline V gives CDR1 SGHRS, CDR2 YFSETQ. CDR3 length equals 14 residues. The germline V and J ends were trimmed by 1 base and 4 bases, with 12 bases remaining between them. The DNA of the CDR3 is TGCGCCAGCAGCTTGACCCGCTTTGGTTACGAGCAGTACTTC. Its translation: CASSLTRFGYEQYF.

The J gene is TRBJ1-2, the V gene TRBV7-6, with 10 positions matching TRBD1. Unmatched junction bases numbered 15, after V lost 4 bases and J lost 4 bases. Germline lookup yields CDR1 SGHVS and CDR2 FNYEAQ. CDR3 length: 18 residues. The CDR3 spells CASSSVNEDRGDPYGYTF. The DNA of the CDR3 is TGTGCCAGCAGCTCAGTAAACGAGGACAGGGGGGACCCCTATGGCTACACCTTC.